This record looks at one T cell receptor (beta chain) sequence and its context. Every one of the donors was a Caucasian adult that lived in Nashville, Tennessee. This sample was included in a study of shared clonotypes between healthy human individuals. Study-level background: The plates for each donor numbered three CD4 naive, three CD4 memory, two CD8 naive and one CD8 memory.

This CDR3 spans 15 amino acids. CDR1 and CDR2 from the germline V gene are MNHEY and SVGAGI. The J segment lost 1 base and the V segment lost 5 bases, leaving 6 bases of the junction unmatched. Genomic DNA belonging to each subset was distributed in equal measure over several immunoSEQ plates. Sequenced by immunoSEQ multiplex PCR; TCRdb stores in-frame clones only, minus some. Here the sample spans roughly 2 million clones, around 95% being singletons. This TCR was recovered from a man aged 18 to 30 in good health. The sequenced sample was naive CD4+ T cells sorted from blood. Described subset: CD45RA+ positively selected. The chain carries TRBV6-5 and TRBJ2-7, with 9 bases lining up with TRBD2. In DNA form, the CDR3 reads TGTGCCAGCAGTACTAATAGCGGGAGATCCTACGAGCAGTACTTC. Residues: CASSTNSGRSYEQYF.